Below, 20 T cell receptor beta chains from the same sample are listed, as sequenced in a study of shared clonotypes between healthy human individuals. The assay was immunoSEQ multiplex PCR, and TCRdb's table has in-frame clones only and misses some. The sample holds some 2,500,000 clones, 80% to 95% seen once. The sample consisted of naive CD4+ T cells from PBMCs. Subset here: CD45RA+ positively selected. Receptors originate from a man in his late teens or twenties in good health. Some clones in this sample may be carry-over from other donors' samples.

The J gene is TRBJ2-1, the V gene TRBV5-6, with 7 bases aligning to TRBD2. CDR3 length: 15 amino acids. V gave up 3 bases and J gave up 4 bases; unmatched junction bases: 7. Germline CDR1 is SGHDT and CDR2 is YYEEEE. The CDR3 here is CASSSSGTTYNEQFF. CDR3 DNA sequence: TGTGCCAGCAGCTCTTCAGGGACTACTTACAATGAGCAGTTCTTC.

The V and J genes are TRBV2 and TRBJ2-1, with D possibly matching TRBD1 (5 bases). The V end was cut by 6 bases, the J end by 7 bases, with 13 bases between. CDR3 length: 13 residues. Germline V gives CDR1 SNHLY, CDR2 FYNNEI. Here the CDR3 reads CASRRNGANEQFF. CDR3 DNA: TGTGCCAGCAGGCGTAATGGGGCGAATGAGCAGTTCTTC.

DNA of the CDR3: TGTGCCAGCACGCCGGGACTAGCAGAGTCCGGCGAGCAGTACTTC. It is translated as CASTPGLAESGEQYF. The V gene is TRBV11-2, the J gene TRBJ2-7; 9 nucleotides align to TRBD2. The germline CDR1 and CDR2 sequences are SGHAT and FQNNGV. This CDR3 is built from 15 residues. The V gene end was trimmed by 7 bases and the J gene end by 6 bases; junction bases not matched to a gene: 13.

The rearrangement links TRBV19 to TRBJ1-3; 10 positions match TRBD1. Per germline, CDR1 LNHDA and CDR2 SQIVND (reference sequence). V shed 7 bases and J 1 base; nucleotides not matched to a gene: 4. The CDR3 runs to 15 residues. The CDR3 reads CASIGQGVSGNTIYF. The CDR3 DNA reads as TGTGCCAGTATCGGACAGGGGGTATCTGGAAACACCATATATTTT.

This sequence joins TRBV28 and TRBJ1-1; D remains unclear. The CDR3 spans 11 residues. With 3 bases removed from V and 6 bases from J, the gap between germline ends came to 5 bases. Germline V lookup: CDR1 MDHEN, CDR2 SYDVKM. As DNA, the CDR3 is TGTGCCAGCAGTTTCTTCGCTGAAGCTTTCTTT. Encoded protein: CASSFFAEAFF. The full variable domain, completed using reference TRBV28 and TRBJ1-1, is DVKVTQSSRYLVKRTGEKVFLECVQDMDHENMFWYRQDPGLGLRLIYFSYDVKMKEKGDIPEGYSVSREKKERFSLILESASTNQTSMYLCASSFFAEAFFGQGTRLTVV.

The chain recombines TRBV15 with TRBJ1-2; 7 bases line up with TRBD1. CDR1 is LNHNV, CDR2 YYDKDF, per germline (reference sequence). The CDR3 extends over 16 amino acids. J lost 1 base, V lost 1 base, and 6 bases had no gene match. The CDR3 reads CATSRVGGWGNYGYTF. CDR3 coding DNA: TGTGCCACCAGCAGAGTAGGGGGCTGGGGTAACTATGGCTACACCTTC.

The V and J genes are TRBV19 and TRBJ1-2; D ambiguous. Trimming stripped 6 bases from V and 4 bases from J, with 3 bases between. Germline V gene data show CDR1 as LNHDA and CDR2 as SQIVND (reference sequence). This CDR3 has 10 amino acids. The CDR3 DNA reads TGTGCCAGTAGGAGCTATGGCTACACCTTC. Its translation: CASRSYGYTF.

The rearrangement joins TRBV5-1 to TRBJ1-1, with TRBD1 matching over 9 bases. Losses at the gene ends were 5 bases for V and 3 bases for J; bases not matched to a gene: 2. The germline gives CDR1 SGHRS, CDR2 YFSETQ. The CDR3 covers 13 residues. CDR3 loop: CASRWDRDTEAFF. CDR3 coding DNA: TGCGCCAGCAGATGGGACAGGGACACTGAAGCTTTCTTT.

The chain couples TRBV7-2 to TRBJ2-5, with 7 bases lining up with TRBD1. The CDR3 runs to 14 residues. J lost 1 base, V lost 6 bases, and 5 bases had no gene match. Germline CDR1 is SGHTA and CDR2 is FQGNSA. CDR3 region: CASRPNRGQETQYF. The CDR3 DNA reads TGTGCCAGCAGACCAAACAGGGGCCAAGAGACCCAGTACTTC.

Note on this clone: The same CDR3 is also encoded by other DNA sequences in this sample. The gene calls are TRBV4-1 and TRBJ1-3; D unresolved. The CDR3 extends over 13 amino acids. The V end was cut by 0 bases, the J end by 5 bases, with 5 bases between. Germline V lookup: CDR1 MGHRA, CDR2 YSYEKL. The CDR3 coding sequence is TGCGCCAGCAGCCAAGATACCCGAAACACCATATATTTT. It specifies CASSQDTRNTIYF.

V gene TRBV15 combines with J gene TRBJ1-3; 7 bases fit TRBD1. V shed 3 bases and J 2 bases; nucleotides not matched to a gene: 7. CDR1 and CDR2 from the germline V gene are LNHNV and YYDKDF (reference sequence). CDR3 size: 16 residues. The CDR3 nucleotides are TGTGCCACCAGCAGTGTACGACAGGGAACTGGAAACACCATATATTTT. Protein product: CATSSVRQGTGNTIYF.

This chain connects TRBV2 to TRBJ1-5; D is perhaps TRBD1 (6 bases). Germline V CDR1 and CDR2: SNHLY, FYNNEI. This CDR3 has 19 residues. The germline V and J ends were trimmed by 4 bases and 9 bases, with 31 bases remaining between them. As DNA, the CDR3 is TGTGCCAGCAGTGTTTTCGTGTGGGGGAAAAGGGACACGGAGCGGCCCCAGCATTTT. As protein: CASSVFVWGKRDTERPQHF.

The chain couples TRBV5-1 to TRBJ2-5; D is unresolved. CDR1 and CDR2 from the germline V gene are SGHRS and YFSETQ. V lost 4 bases, J lost 7 bases, and 14 bases lay in between. The CDR3 is made up of 13 amino acids. CDR3 bases: TGCGCCAGCAGCCTCCCGGATGTGGGGACCCAGTACTTC. Its protein product is CASSLPDVGTQYF. Full variable domain (rest looked up from reference TRBV5-1 and TRBJ2-5): KAGVTQTPRYLIKTRGQQVTLSCSPISGHRSVSWYQQTPGQGLQFLFEYFSETQRNKGNFPGRFSGRQFSNSRSEMNVSTLELGDSALYLCASSLPDVGTQYFGPGTRLLVL.

The V gene is TRBV4-1, the J gene TRBJ2-4; 7 positions agree with TRBD2. J lost 7 bases, V lost 6 bases, and 12 bases had no gene match. Germline V lookup: CDR1 MGHRA, CDR2 YSYEKL. This CDR3 comprises 15 residues. CDR3 nucleotide sequence: TGCGCCAGCAGGGGGATCCGGGACTACGATAACATTCAGTACTTC. This gives the protein CASRGIRDYDNIQYF.

This sequence joins TRBV18 and TRBJ2-1; perhaps D is TRBD1 or TRBD2 (5 bases each). V gave up 0 bases and J gave up 8 bases, with 8 bases separating them. Germline-derived CDR1 and CDR2 are KGHSH and LQKENI. The CDR3 sequence is 13 residues long. As DNA, the CDR3 is TGTGCCAGCTCACCACCGAGGGGCGATGAGCAGTTCTTC. Amino acid sequence: CASSPPRGDEQFF.

CDR3 DNA: TGTGCCAGCTCACCAGTGACAGAAGAGACCCAGTACTTC. It codes for CASSPVTEETQYF. The chain links TRBV18 to TRBJ2-5, with D perhaps TRBD1 (5 bases). CDR1 is KGHSH and CDR2 is LQKENI in the germline V gene. V was cut by 2 bases and J by 3 bases, with 7 bases left in between. CDR3 length: 13 residues. The entire variable domain, with the rest obtained from reference TRBV18 and TRBJ2-5, is as follows: NAGVMQNPRHLVRRRGQEARLRCSPMKGHSHVYWYRQLPEEGLKFMVYLQKENIIDESGMPKERFSAEFPKEGPSILRIQQVVRGDSAAYFCASSPVTEETQYFGPGTRLLVL.

The rearrangement joins TRBV5-4 to TRBJ1-1; TRBD1 aligns across 7 bases. The V gene end was trimmed by 2 bases and the J gene end by 2 bases; junction bases not matched to a gene: 9. The CDR3 consists of 16 residues. Germline CDR1 SGHNT, CDR2 YYREEE (reference sequence). CDR3 sequence (DNA): TGTGCCAGCAGCTTTGGACAGGCGTCATTAAACACTGAAGCTTTCTTT. It yields the protein CASSFGQASLNTEAFF.

This sequence joins TRBV10-3 and TRBJ2-2, with a possible D match to TRBD2 (5 bases). Trimming cost V 4 bases and J 6 bases, with 15 bases left between them. The CDR3 totals 15 residues. Germline V gene data show CDR1 as ENHRY and CDR2 as SYGVKD. CDR3 sequence reads: CAISAGLSGAGELFF. Written as DNA, the CDR3 is TGTGCCATCAGTGCGGGGTTATCTGGAGCCGGGGAGCTGTTTTTT.

V gene TRBV5-1 combines with J gene TRBJ1-2; 7 positions match TRBD1. V was clipped by 3 bases and J by 4 bases; unmatched bases: 6. The CDR3 has 14 amino acids. The germline V gene has CDR1 SGHRS and CDR2 YFSETQ. This CDR3 is CASSSGGTGYGYTF. CDR3 in DNA: TGCGCCAGCAGCTCAGGGGGTACGGGCTATGGCTACACCTTC.

This rearrangement joins TRBV6-1 to TRBJ2-7; D is perhaps TRBD2 (6 bases). The V and J ends lost 4 bases and 0 bases respectively, with 19 bases between them. The length of the CDR3 is 17 residues. CDR1 is MNHNS, CDR2 SASEGT, per germline. The CDR3: CASSATRLVRSSYEQYF. The CDR3 region has the DNA TGTGCCAGCAGTGCAACCAGACTAGTCAGGAGCTCCTACGAGCAGTACTTC.